This is a list of T cell receptor beta chains from one sample in a study of blood T cell repertoires in COVID-19. Assay: immunoSEQ multiplex PCR; the TCRdb copy retains only in-frame clones and omits some. The sample includes 100,000 or so clones, 86% of them seen just once. Source material: peripheral blood. The receptors stem from a woman between 55 and 75 years old in a cohort sampled during active or convalescent COVID-19. Each CDR3 is given with its conserved first and last residue. D genes are given only for firm matches. Some rows have no size entry. The others give once, few or many, or a class for an expanded clone.

v_gene	abundance	j_gene	d_gene	CDR3nt	CDR3aa
TRBV6-6	.	TRBJ1-1	TRBD1	TGTGCCAGCAGTCCTTCCTCAGGACAGGGGGCGTGGACTGAAGCTTTCTTT	CASSPSSGQGAWTEAFF
TRBV15	.	TRBJ1-2	TRBD1	TGTGCCACCAGCAGGCCGTCCTCTCAGGGGGCGGGAGGCTACACCTTC	CATSRPSSQGAGGYTF
TRBV5-5	.	TRBJ2-3	.	TGTGCCAGCAGCAAGGGGGGGACTCTCACAGATACGCAGTATTTT	CASSKGGTLTDTQYF
TRBV5-1	once	TRBJ2-3	.	TGCGCCAGCAGCTTCTCGACATATAGCACAGATACGCAGTATTTT	CASSFSTYSTDTQYF
TRBV12-3/TRBV12-4	.	TRBJ1-2	.	TGTGCCAGCAGGTTTTCGGGGAAGCATGGCTACACCTTC	CASRFSGKHGYTF
TRBV5-4	.	TRBJ2-3	TRBD2	TGTGCCAGCAGCTCTCCCGGGCGGGGGGGCCAAGATACGCAGTATTTT	CASSSPGRGGQDTQYF
TRBV6-6	.	TRBJ1-4	.	TGTGCCAGCAGACTTCGGGGGGAGAACGAAAAACTGTTTTTT	CASRLRGENEKLFF
TRBV5-8	.	TRBJ1-3	TRBD1	TGTGCCAGCAGCTGGGGGACAGGGAGAGGAAACACCATATATTTT	CASSWGTGRGNTIYF
TRBV28	.	TRBJ1-1	TRBD1	TGTGCCAGCAGTTTACCCCTCACAGGGGGCGGGGGCACTGAAGCTTTCTTT	CASSLPLTGGGGTEAFF
TRBV5-1	.	TRBJ2-5	TRBD1	TGCGCCAGCAGCCTCCATACCGCCGGGACAGGAGGGGAGACCCAGTACTTC	CASSLHTAGTGGETQYF
TRBV25-1	.	TRBJ1-4	TRBD1	TGTGCCAGCAGTCCCCTGAGGACAGGTGAAAAACTGTTTTTT	CASSPLRTGEKLFF
TRBV7-7	.	TRBJ2-5	TRBD2	TGTGCTAGCAGCTCTGGACTAGCGGGGGGGAGAGAGACCCAGTACTTC	CASSSGLAGGRETQYF
TRBV3-1/TRBV3-2	.	TRBJ1-6	.	TGTGCCAGCAGCCAAGCACAGGGACCATTAAATAATTCACCCCTCCACTTT	CASSQAQGPLNNSPLHF
TRBV7-8	once	TRBJ1-3	TRBD1	TGTGCCAGCAGCCCCGCGACAGGGGGCTGGAACACCATATATTTT	CASSPATGGWNTIYF
TRBV3-1/TRBV3-2	.	TRBJ2-1	TRBD2	TGTGCCAGCAGTAAGGGACTAGCGGGGGTTGGGGAGCAGTTCTTC	CASSKGLAGVGEQFF
TRBV2	.	TRBJ2-7	.	TGTGCCAGCAGTCAGGGGTCCGAATACGAGCAGTACTTC	CASSQGSEYEQYF
TRBV7-3	.	TRBJ2-1	TRBD2	TGTGCCAGCAGCTTAGGACTAGCGGAGGGGGCTGAGCAGTTCTTC	CASSLGLAEGAEQFF
TRBV15	.	TRBJ2-3	TRBD2	TGTGCCACCAGCAGAGGCCTAGCGGGAGGGCCCACAGATACGCAGTATTTT	CATSRGLAGGPTDTQYF
TRBV1	.	TRBJ2-3	.	TGCACCAGCAGCCCCCATTATCGGGGTTTTAGCACAGATACGCAGTATTTT	CTSSPHYRGFSTDTQYF
TRBV7-2	.	TRBJ2-3	TRBD2	TGTGCCAGCAGCCGTGGACTAGCGGGAGAAAAAGCCCGCACAGATACGCAGTATTTT	CASSRGLAGEKARTDTQYF
TRBV12-3/TRBV12-4	few	TRBJ2-7	.	TGTGCCAGCAGCCTTACAGGGAGCGAGCAGTACTTC	CASSLTGSEQYF
TRBV20-1	.	TRBJ1-1	TRBD1	TGCAGTGCTAGTAAGGGGGCGGTCATTACTGAAGCTTTCTTT	CSASKGAVITEAFF
TRBV11-2	.	TRBJ2-3	TRBD2	TGTGCCAGCAGCTTAGAGGCTAGCGGGGGCACAGATACGCAGTATTTT	CASSLEASGGTDTQYF
TRBV5-4	.	TRBJ2-5	TRBD2	TGTGCCAGCAGCCCGATGGGGACTAGCGGTTTGGGGACCCAGTACTTC	CASSPMGTSGLGTQYF
TRBV10-3	few	TRBJ1-3	.	TGTGCCTCCCTAGACAGTTCCTCTGGAAACACCATATATTTT	CASLDSSSGNTIYF
TRBV28	once	TRBJ1-2	TRBD1	TGTGCCAGCAGCTACCCGGGACAGGGTTGGGGCTACACCTTC	CASSYPGQGWGYTF
TRBV6-5	once	TRBJ1-1	.	TGTGCCAGCAGGCGGGGAACGAACACTGAAGCTTTCTTT	CASRRGTNTEAFF
TRBV6-5	.	TRBJ2-5	TRBD2	TGTGCCAGCATGGGACTACTACAAGAGACCCAGTACTTC	CASMGLLQETQYF
TRBV2	.	TRBJ1-6	.	TGTGCCAGCAGTGAATTTACAGGCGGCTCACCCCTCCACTTT	CASSEFTGGSPLHF
TRBV11-2	.	TRBJ1-1	TRBD1	TGTGCCAGTAGGAAGGGGGCAGACACTGAAGCTTTCTTT	CASRKGADTEAFF
TRBV28	.	TRBJ1-1	.	TGTGCCAGCAGCTGGACAGATAACACTGAAGCTTTCTTT	CASSWTDNTEAFF
TRBV7-9	once	TRBJ2-2	.	TGTGCCAGCAGCTTAGAGCGGATTACGAACACCGGGGAGCTGTTTTTT	CASSLERITNTGELFF